This TCR beta chain stems from a study of glioma-infiltrating T cells after dendritic cell vaccination. Study as a whole: Autologous tumor lysate-pulsed dendritic cell vaccination was given between the early 2000s and the early 2010s. Dendritic cells derived from monocytes and pulsed with autologous tumor lysate formed the vaccine. Study-wide results and limits: Longer survival after dendritic cell vaccination followed higher pretreatment TIL content.

The CDR3 has 13 amino acids. Concerning this clone itself: Its specificity is unknown.

The method was immunoSEQ multiplex PCR; TCRdb's version includes in-frame clones alone and lacks a portion of them. This table has roughly 100,000 clones, approximately 80% appearing once. The receptor's source is a human donor with glioblastoma. The starting material was blood, obtained before dendritic cell vaccination. This sequence joins TRBV21-1 and TRBJ2-2; the DNA was not used to check the table's D call, TRBD2. TRBV21-1 counts as a pseudogene. For the CDR3, the DNA is TGTGCCAGCAGCAAAGCCGTCCCCGGGGAGCTGTTTTTT. It yields the protein CASSKAVPGELFF.